The sample holds a few counts of the clone carrying this T cell receptor (beta chain). Its matching antigen is unknown. The CDR3 runs to 14 residues. Germline values: CDR1 MNHNS, CDR2 SASEGT. Trimming removed 5 bases at V and 4 bases at J, with 12 bases between. The PCR made use of 60 Vbeta and 13 Jbeta primers. Some clones are missing from TCRdb's copy, which holds only in-frame ones; the method was immunoSEQ multiplex PCR. The sample carries about 170,000 clones, roughly 72% recorded once. The sample is drawn from a study of cytomegalovirus exposure and HLA in healthy donors. On the study more broadly: An earlier analysis found 117 million unique TCR beta sequences from approximately 190 million T cells. Study results and limitations: Association of a missense DCLRE1C variant with TCR beta V- and J-gene trimming was reported in a later analysis. Earlier analysis looked at TCR beta V segments, and most were productive about 87% or about 30% of the time. The majority of CMV-associated TCR beta chains were reported as apparently HLA-restricted in a later analysis.

The material sequenced was PBMCs. This sequence was found in a woman in her twenties or thirties in good health and CMV-seropositive. This chain joins TRBV6-1 and TRBJ1-5, with D unresolved. The CDR3, as DNA: TGTGCCAGCAGTAATACTCCTCGAAATCAGCCCCAGCATTTT. Amino acid sequence: CASSNTPRNQPQHF.